Listed below are T cell receptor beta chains from one sample, sequenced in a study of OX40 agonist ivuxolimab in advanced cancers. Clones were read by immunoSEQ multiplex PCR, and TCRdb kept only the in-frame ones, dropping some. The sample records about 20,000 clones, approximately 79% being singletons. The sequencing here drew on CD4+ or CD8+ T cells sorted from blood, taken in a trial of the OX40 agonist ivuxolimab. All receptors derive from an adult with an advanced solid tumor such as melanoma, head and neck, liver or kidney cancer. The CDR3 runs from the conserved cysteine through the conserved F or W. D genes are given only for firm matches. Size is stated for part of the rows, as once, few or many counts, or as a class when the clone is expanded.

>TRBJ2-7|TRBV7-6|-|-
CASSLRSQSYEQYF
TGTGCCAGCAGCTTAAGGTCTCAGTCCTACGAGCAGTACTTC
>TRBJ1-2|TRBV12-5|-|-
CASGLVLGGRPFYGYTF
TGTGCTAGTGGTTTGGTACTGGGGGGTCGGCCCTTCTATGGCTACACCTTC
>TRBJ2-7|TRBV7-9|-|-
CASSPAGLLREQYF
TGTGCCAGCAGCCCGGCAGGGCTACTACGCGAGCAGTACTTC
>TRBJ2-5|TRBV11-2|-|TRBD1
CASRTTGAQETQYF
TGTGCCAGCAGGACGACAGGGGCCCAAGAGACCCAGTACTTC
>TRBJ1-1|TRBV29-1|few|TRBD1
CSVPGQILNTEAFF
TGCAGCGTTCCGGGACAGATCTTAAACACTGAAGCTTTCTTT
>TRBJ2-2|TRBV5-1|-|TRBD1
CASSPPGQGIIGELFF
TGCGCCAGCAGCCCGCCGGGACAGGGGATTATCGGGGAGCTGTTTTTT
>TRBJ2-7|TRBV27|few|TRBD1
CASSFGTAYEQYF
TGTGCCAGCAGTTTCGGGACAGCCTACGAGCAGTACTTC
>TRBJ1-6|TRBV19|few|TRBD1
CASSIGTALSPLHF
TGTGCCAGTAGTATCGGGACAGCACTTTCACCCCTCCACTTT
>TRBJ1-5|TRBV28|-|-
CASSQIEGYQPQHF
TGTGCCAGCAGTCAAATAGAGGGATATCAGCCCCAGCATTTT
>TRBJ2-5|TRBV7-8|-|TRBD2
CAVAGGIQETQYF
TGTGCCGTAGCGGGGGGGATCCAAGAGACCCAGTACTTC
>TRBJ2-5|TRBV15|-|-
CATSRDRAKETQYF
TGTGCCACCAGCAGAGATCGGGCAAAGGAGACCCAGTACTTC
>TRBJ1-2|TRBV28|-|TRBD1
CASSGNRQGRYGYTF
TGTGCCAGCAGTGGAAACAGACAGGGGCGCTATGGCTACACCTTC
>TRBJ2-5|TRBV11-3|-|-
CASSPEVGEETQYF
TGTGCCAGCAGCCCAGAGGTAGGAGAAGAGACCCAGTACTTC
>TRBJ2-7|TRBV19|-|-
CASAGRGSYEQYF
TGTGCCAGCGCCGGACGGGGCTCCTACGAGCAGTACTTC
>TRBJ2-2|TRBV4-1|-|-
CASSQAQGRKLFF
TGCGCCAGCAGCCAAGCTCAGGGAAGGAAGCTGTTTTTT
>TRBJ1-4|TRBV28|once|-
CASSFPRQAREELFF
TGTGCCAGCAGTTTCCCTCGACAGGCCAGGGAGGAACTGTTTTTT
>TRBJ2-7|TRBV10-3|-|-
CAISKPDKPYEQYF
TGTGCCATCAGCAAACCCGACAAACCCTACGAGCAGTACTTC
>TRBJ2-7|TRBV9|many|TRBD1
CASSYGTGRNEQYF
TGTGCCAGCAGTTACGGGACAGGGAGGAACGAGCAGTACTTC
>TRBJ2-1|TRBV15|few|TRBD2
CATSRGEGTYNEQFF
TGTGCCACCAGCAGAGGGGAGGGTACCTACAATGAGCAGTTCTTC
>TRBJ2-1|TRBV7-2|once|TRBD2
CASSTRLAGEQFF
TGTGCCAGCAGCACCCGACTAGCGGGTGAGCAGTTCTTC
>TRBJ2-7|TRBV15|-|TRBD1
CATSRERQGSYEQYF
TGTGCCACCAGCAGAGAACGACAGGGCTCCTACGAGCAGTACTTC
>TRBJ2-5|TRBV28|-|-
CASSLDIDETQYF
TGTGCCAGCAGCCTAGACATTGACGAGACCCAGTACTTC
>TRBJ2-5|TRBV28|-|-
CASRNPRGPWETQYF
TGTGCCAGCAGGAACCCGAGGGGACCGTGGGAGACCCAGTACTTC
>TRBJ2-7|TRBV7-9|-|-
CASSSLGYAFEQYF
TGTGCCAGCAGCTCATTGGGGTACGCTTTCGAGCAGTACTTC
>TRBJ2-7|TRBV7-6|-|-
CASSREGGYEQYF
TGTGCCAGCAGTCGCGAAGGAGGGTACGAGCAGTACTTC
>TRBJ2-5|TRBV7-9|-|-
CASSFRTGRGSETQYF
TGTGCCAGCAGCTTTAGGACAGGGAGGGGGTCGGAGACCCAGTACTTC